These T cell receptor beta chains were read from a single sample in a study of early T cells in non-severe SARS-CoV-2 infection. MiXCR was run by TCRdb on the 5' RACE reads, yielding one entry per CDR3 protein. The data show about 31,000 distinct CDR3 sequences, around 5.4% seen once. Sequences were obtained from whole blood. These receptors were collected from an adult who was a healthcare worker with PCR-confirmed SARS-CoV-2 infection or an uninfected control (not recorded which). Both conserved end residues are part of each CDR3. D genes are given only for firm matches. Size tells how often a clone was seen (once, few, many) or the class of an expanded clone, and some rows leave it out.

d_call j_call clone_size v_call cdr3_nt cdr3_aa
. TRBJ1-4 few TRBV4-1 TGCGCCAGCAGCCAAGATTGGGGCCGCCTTAATGAAAAACTGTTTTTT CASSQDWGRLNEKLFF
TRBD1 TRBJ2-5 few TRBV9 TGTGCCAGCAGCGCGCACAGGGGCCCCCAAGAGACCCAGTACTTC CASSAHRGPQETQYF
TRBD2 TRBJ2-1 many TRBV13 TGTGCCAGCAGCTTCGGCGGGAGGGCCCTCAGGGGCAATGAGCAGTTCTTC CASSFGGRALRGNEQFF
. TRBJ1-1 . TRBV6-1 TGTGCCAGCAGTGAAAGGAGGGCTACTGAAGCTTTCTTT CASSERRATEAFF
. TRBJ1-4 many TRBV7-2 TGTGCCAGCAGACCCACACGGCGGGATGAAAAACTGTTTTTT CASRPTRRDEKLFF
TRBD2 TRBJ2-2 . TRBV11-2 TGTGCCACCCTTCGGGGACTAGCGGGAGGGTCGAACACCGGGGAGCTGTTTTTT CATLRGLAGGSNTGELFF
TRBD1 TRBJ1-5 many TRBV3-1 TGTGCCAGCAGCCAAGGCGGGACAGCGGATCAGCCCCAGCATTTT CASSQGGTADQPQHF
. TRBJ2-2 many TRBV20-1 TGCAGTGTAGAACACCCGAACACCGGGGAGCTGTTTTTT CSVEHPNTGELFF
TRBD2 TRBJ2-1 many TRBV6-2/TRBV6-3 TGTGCCAGCAGGCCTAGCGGGAACTACAATGAGCAGTTCTTC CASRPSGNYNEQFF
TRBD1 TRBJ2-4 many TRBV5-1 TGCGCCAGCAGCTTGTGGGGCAGGGGGCCTGAAAACATTCAGTACTTC CASSLWGRGPENIQYF
. TRBJ1-2 many TRBV30 TGTGCCTGGAGTGGGGTAGTTGTTACTAACTATGGCTACACCTTC CAWSGVVVTNYGYTF
. TRBJ2-6 . TRBV7-8 TGTGCCTGCAGCTTAGAACAGCTTTTTAGCTCTGGGGCCAACGTCCTGACTTTC CACSLEQLFSSGANVLTF
TRBD2 TRBJ2-7 medium-sized TRBV20-1 TGCAGTGCTAGAGCCCTAGCGGGCTACGAGCAGTACTTC CSARALAGYEQYF
. TRBJ1-3 many TRBV4-2 TGTGCCAGCAGCCAAGATTGGGCAGGTCTCTCTGGAAACACCATATATTTT CASSQDWAGLSGNTIYF
TRBD1 TRBJ1-3 many TRBV7-8 TGTGCCAGCAGCTTAGCCGGGACAGCCGGAAACACCATATATTTT CASSLAGTAGNTIYF
. TRBJ1-2 many TRBV5-1 TGCGCCAGCAGCTTAGGAGCAGTCGGCTATGGCTACACCTTC CASSLGAVGYGYTF
. TRBJ2-5 many TRBV6-2/TRBV6-3 TGTGCCAGCAGTTTATCGGACGAGGACCAGACCCAGTACTTC CASSLSDEDQTQYF
. TRBJ1-4 . TRBV10-3 TGTGCCATCAGTGAGTCCCGGGGGCTAAATGAAAAACTGTTTTTT CAISESRGLNEKLFF
. TRBJ2-1 many TRBV6-6 TGTGCCAGCAGCCCCCCTGCGGGTGAGCAGTTCTTC CASSPPAGEQFF
. TRBJ1-3 many TRBV28 TGTGCCAGCAGTTTTGAAGGTTTAGCCTCTGGAAACACCATATATTTT CASSFEGLASGNTIYF
TRBD2 TRBJ2-3 few TRBV6-6 TGTGCCAGCAGTTACTCAACAGCGGGAAAAGATACGCAGTATTTT CASSYSTAGKDTQYF
. TRBJ2-3 . TRBV3-1 TGTGCCAGCAGCCAAGGTTGGGGACCCACAGATACGCAGTATTTT CASSQGWGPTDTQYF
. TRBJ2-5 many TRBV6-2/TRBV6-3 TGTGCCAGCACCAGAGGGGAGACCCAGTACTTC CASTRGETQYF
. TRBJ2-7 few TRBV7-2 TGTGCCAGCAGCTTCTCCTTCGGGACATCCCCGGACGAGCAGTACTTC CASSFSFGTSPDEQYF
. TRBJ2-5 few TRBV12-3/TRBV12-4 TGTGCCAGCAGTTTAGGGCAGGGGAAGGGGACCCAGTACTTC CASSLGQGKGTQYF
. TRBJ2-3 few TRBV7-9 TGTGCCAGCAGCTTGTTGAAGGTAGCGGATACGCAGTATTTT CASSLLKVADTQYF
. TRBJ1-5 . TRBV2 TGTGCCAGCAGTGAGTGGGGGCCGGAGCCCCAGCATTTT CASSEWGPEPQHF
TRBD1 TRBJ2-6 few TRBV7-2 TGTGCCAGCAGCTACCAACAGACAGGGCGAGGGGCCAACGTCCTGACTTTC CASSYQQTGRGANVLTF
. TRBJ1-1 . TRBV20-1 TGCAGTGCTAGAGCTGATATCAGAGCTTTCTTT CSARADIRAFF
. TRBJ2-7 . TRBV25-1 TGTGCCAGCAGTGTACGTGGGAGCAGCTACGAGCAGTACTTC CASSVRGSSYEQYF
TRBD1 TRBJ1-4 few TRBV19 TGTGCCAGTACCCTTCGGGGGACAGGGGCTGAAAAACTGTTTTTT CASTLRGTGAEKLFF
. TRBJ2-3 . TRBV7-8 TGTGCCAGCAGCTCTATCGCCGGGGCCACAGATACGCAGTATTTT CASSSIAGATDTQYF
. TRBJ2-7 many TRBV20-1 TGCAGTGCTGGACCCGGAGGGCCCACCTACGAGCAGTACTTC CSAGPGGPTYEQYF
. TRBJ2-7 few TRBV25-1 TGTGCCAGCAGTGACGCCTACGAGCAGTACTTC CASSDAYEQYF
. TRBJ2-6 many TRBV11-2 TGTGCCAGCAGCTTAGTTCGGGGCTCTGGGGCCAACGTCCTGACTTTC CASSLVRGSGANVLTF
. TRBJ1-3 . TRBV30 TGTGCCTGGACTCCGACGGGCTCTGGAAACACCGTATATTTT CAWTPTGSGNTVYF
TRBD2 TRBJ2-1 few TRBV7-9 TGTGCCAGCAGCTTAGTGACCGGGACTAGTAAGTTCTTC CASSLVTGTSKFF
. TRBJ2-1 many TRBV5-1 TGCGCCAGCAGCCTTGGGGAGTCGGGGGACAATGAGCAGTTCTTC CASSLGESGDNEQFF
. TRBJ2-3 . TRBV29-1 TGCAGCTCGTCCCGGCGCACAGATACGCAGTATTTT CSSSRRTDTQYF
TRBD1 TRBJ2-7 few TRBV7-6 TGTGCCAGCAGCTTAGGGGGCGGGGACAGGTCCTACGAGCAGTACTTC CASSLGGGDRSYEQYF
TRBD2 TRBJ2-2 many TRBV18 TGTGCCAGCTCACGACTAGCGGGAACCGGGGAGCTGTTTTTT CASSRLAGTGELFF
TRBD2 TRBJ2-3 few TRBV30 TGTGCCTGGAGTTCGGGGACTAGCGGGATTCGGGATACGCAGTATTTT CAWSSGTSGIRDTQYF
. TRBJ2-7 . TRBV5-1 TGCGCCAGCAGCAAGGACCGAACTACCTACGAGCAGTACTTC CASSKDRTTYEQYF
TRBD2 TRBJ2-5 many TRBV18 TGTGCCAGCTCAGAGCTCCGGGGGGCCCAGTACTTC CASSELRGAQYF
. TRBJ2-1 few TRBV5-1 TGCGCCAGCAGCTTGGGAGTGGGAGACGCCTACAATGAGCAGTTCTTC CASSLGVGDAYNEQFF
TRBD1 TRBJ2-2 few TRBV6-1 TGTGCCAGCAAGGGGGCAGTAGGCGGGGAGCTGTTTTTT CASKGAVGGELFF
TRBD1 TRBJ1-1 few TRBV7-9 TGTGCCAGCAGCAGAGCCCGGGACAGACTTCAAATTGGAGCTTTCTTT CASSRARDRLQIGAFF
. TRBJ2-3 few TRBV29-1 TGCAGCGTTAAAGGGCTAGCGATTACAGATACGCAGTATTTT CSVKGLAITDTQYF
. TRBJ2-7 . TRBV12-3/TRBV12-4 TGTGCCAGCAGTCGTGGGAGCTCCTACGAGCAGTACTTC CASSRGSSYEQYF
. TRBJ1-1 few TRBV12-3/TRBV12-4 TGTGCCAGCAGTTTGCAAAAGTTGAACACTGAAGCTTTCTTT CASSLQKLNTEAFF
. TRBJ2-1 many TRBV7-9 TGTGCCAGCAGCTTAGCGCTACAGGGCCAGACCTACAATGAGCAGTTCTTC CASSLALQGQTYNEQFF
. TRBJ1-6 many TRBV7-8 TGTGCCAGCAGCTCGCCACCCGGACCCCCTAATTCACCCCTCCACTTT CASSSPPGPPNSPLHF
. TRBJ2-1 many TRBV18 TGTGCCAGCTCACGCTACCCCCAAGGGGGAGTTAATGAGCAGTTCTTC CASSRYPQGGVNEQFF
TRBD2 TRBJ2-1 . TRBV4-2 TGTGCCAGCGAAGAGGCGGGACTAGCGGGAGTATCTCATGAGCAGTTCTTC CASEEAGLAGVSHEQFF